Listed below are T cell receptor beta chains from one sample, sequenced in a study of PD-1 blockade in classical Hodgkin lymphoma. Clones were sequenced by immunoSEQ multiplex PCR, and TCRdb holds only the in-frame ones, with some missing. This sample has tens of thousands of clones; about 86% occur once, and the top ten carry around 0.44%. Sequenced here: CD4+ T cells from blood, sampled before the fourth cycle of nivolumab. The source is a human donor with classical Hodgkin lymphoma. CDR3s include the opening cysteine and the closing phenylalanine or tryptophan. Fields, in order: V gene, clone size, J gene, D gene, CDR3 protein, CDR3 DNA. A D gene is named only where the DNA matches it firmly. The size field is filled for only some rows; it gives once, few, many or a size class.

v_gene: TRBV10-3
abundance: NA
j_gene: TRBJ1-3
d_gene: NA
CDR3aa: CASREAGNTIYF
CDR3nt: TGTGCCAGTCGGGAGGCTGGAAACACCATATATTTT

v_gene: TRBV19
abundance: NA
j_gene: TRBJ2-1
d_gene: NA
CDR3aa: CASSFLRGAYNEQFF
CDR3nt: TGTGCCAGTAGTTTCCTACGGGGCGCTTACAATGAGCAGTTCTTC

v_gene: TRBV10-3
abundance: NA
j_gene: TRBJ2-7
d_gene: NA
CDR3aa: CAISESGQFYEQYF
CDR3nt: TGTGCCATCAGTGAGTCAGGGCAGTTTTACGAGCAGTACTTC

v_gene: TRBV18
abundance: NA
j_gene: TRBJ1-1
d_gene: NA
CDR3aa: CASAVTSEAFF
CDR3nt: TGTGCCAGCGCGGTGACGTCTGAAGCTTTCTTT

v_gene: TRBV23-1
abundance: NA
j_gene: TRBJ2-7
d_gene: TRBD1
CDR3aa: CASTDRPLEADEQYF
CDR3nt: TGCGCCAGCACGGACAGGCCCCTAGAAGCCGACGAGCAGTACTTC

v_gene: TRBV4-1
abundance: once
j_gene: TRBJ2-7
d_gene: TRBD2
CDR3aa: CASSPGGISYEQYF
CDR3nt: TGCGCCAGCAGCCCGGGGGGAATCTCCTACGAGCAGTACTTC

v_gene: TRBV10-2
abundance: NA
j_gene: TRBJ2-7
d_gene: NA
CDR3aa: CASSDWTDFYF
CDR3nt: TGCGCCAGCAGTGACTGGACAGATTTTTACTTC

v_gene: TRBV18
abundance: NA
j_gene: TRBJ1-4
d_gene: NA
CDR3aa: CASSRLGITGDATNEKLFF
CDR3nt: TGTGCCAGCTCCCGCCTGGGTATAACAGGAGATGCAACTAATGAAAAACTGTTTTTT

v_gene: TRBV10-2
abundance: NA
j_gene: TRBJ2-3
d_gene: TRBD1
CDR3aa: CASRATGGGGGGTQYF
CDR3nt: TGCGCCAGCAGGGCAACAGGGGGCGGCGGAGGCGGTACGCAGTATTTT

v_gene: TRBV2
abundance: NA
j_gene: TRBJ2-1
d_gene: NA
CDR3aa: CASRGGSNEQFF
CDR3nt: TGTGCCAGCAGAGGCGGGTCCAATGAGCAGTTCTTC

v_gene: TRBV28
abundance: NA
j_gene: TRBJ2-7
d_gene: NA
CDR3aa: CASSIRGREQYF
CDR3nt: TGTGCCAGCAGTATTAGGGGTCGCGAGCAGTACTTC

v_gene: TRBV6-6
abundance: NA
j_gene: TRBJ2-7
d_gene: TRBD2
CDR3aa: CASSYLAGLAYEQYF
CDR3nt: TGTGCCAGCAGTTATCTAGCGGGATTAGCCTACGAGCAGTACTTC

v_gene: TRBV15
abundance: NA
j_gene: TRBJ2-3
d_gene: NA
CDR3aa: CATSRGGTDTQYF
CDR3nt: TGTGCCACCAGCAGAGGTGGCACAGATACGCAGTATTTT

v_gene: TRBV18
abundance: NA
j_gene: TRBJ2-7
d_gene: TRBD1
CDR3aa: CASSPRAGTAAYEQYF
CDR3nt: TGTGCCAGCTCACCCCGGGCCGGGACAGCGGCCTACGAGCAGTACTTC

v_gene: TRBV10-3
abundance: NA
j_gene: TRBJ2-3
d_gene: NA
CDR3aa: CAISYTEADTQYF
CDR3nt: TGTGCCATCAGCTACACTGAGGCAGATACGCAGTATTTT

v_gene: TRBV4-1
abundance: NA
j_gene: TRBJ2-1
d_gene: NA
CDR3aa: CASSQLGVSYNEQFF
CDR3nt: TGCGCCAGCAGCCAACTAGGGGTGTCCTACAATGAGCAGTTCTTC

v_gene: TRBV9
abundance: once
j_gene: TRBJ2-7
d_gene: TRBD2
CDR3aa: CASSPGVAGAREQYF
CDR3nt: TGTGCCAGCAGCCCCGGGGTAGCGGGAGCTCGCGAGCAGTACTTC

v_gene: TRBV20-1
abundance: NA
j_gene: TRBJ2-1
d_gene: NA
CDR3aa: CSARAGGGKFF
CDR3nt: TGCAGTGCTAGAGCAGGAGGGGGCAAGTTCTTC

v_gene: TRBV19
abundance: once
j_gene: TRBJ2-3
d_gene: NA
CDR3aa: CASSISGFQDTQYF
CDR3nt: TGTGCCAGTAGTATATCCGGTTTTCAAGATACGCAGTATTTT

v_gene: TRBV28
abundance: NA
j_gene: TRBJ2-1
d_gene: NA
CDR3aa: CASRPGASSYNEQFF
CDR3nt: TGTGCCAGCAGGCCGGGTGCCAGCTCCTACAATGAGCAGTTCTTC

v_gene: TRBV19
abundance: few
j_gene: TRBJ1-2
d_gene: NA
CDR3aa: CASTLDGRIGYTF
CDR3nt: TGTGCCAGTACTCTCGACGGGCGGATTGGCTACACCTTC

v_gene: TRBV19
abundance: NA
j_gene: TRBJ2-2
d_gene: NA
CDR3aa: CASSVVTGELFF
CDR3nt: TGTGCCAGTAGTGTCGTCACCGGGGAGCTGTTTTTT

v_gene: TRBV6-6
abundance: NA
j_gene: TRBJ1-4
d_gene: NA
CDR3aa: CASSVGGQGNEKLFF
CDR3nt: TGTGCCAGCAGCGTTGGGGGGCAGGGTAATGAAAAACTGTTTTTT